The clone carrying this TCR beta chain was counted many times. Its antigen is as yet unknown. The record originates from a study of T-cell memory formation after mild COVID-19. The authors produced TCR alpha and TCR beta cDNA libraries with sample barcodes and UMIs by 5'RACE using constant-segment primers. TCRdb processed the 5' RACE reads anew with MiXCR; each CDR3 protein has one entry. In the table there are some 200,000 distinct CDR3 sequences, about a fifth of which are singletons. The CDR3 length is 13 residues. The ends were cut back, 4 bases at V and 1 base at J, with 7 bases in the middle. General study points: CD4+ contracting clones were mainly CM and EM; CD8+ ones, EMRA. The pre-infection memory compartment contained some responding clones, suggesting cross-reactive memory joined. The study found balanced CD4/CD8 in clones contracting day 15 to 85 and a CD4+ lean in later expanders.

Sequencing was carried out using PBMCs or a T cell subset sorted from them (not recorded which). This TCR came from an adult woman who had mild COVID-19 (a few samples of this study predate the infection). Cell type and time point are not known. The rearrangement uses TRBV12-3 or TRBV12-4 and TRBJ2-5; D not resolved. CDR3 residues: CASSSDIQETQYF. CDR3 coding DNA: TGTGCCAGCAGTTCCGATATCCAAGAGACCCAGTACTTC.